This entry lists 21 T cell receptor beta chains sequenced from one sample in a study of long-term antiretroviral therapy in people with HIV. The immunoSEQ assay was v3.0, run at survey level. Sequencing used immunoSEQ multiplex PCR; TCRdb keeps in-frame clones, though not all of them. The sample records 17,000 or so clones, 80% to 90% being singletons. The sequencing used unsorted PBMCs, collected 0.3 years after starting antiretroviral therapy. These TCRs come from a man in his late teens or twenties with HIV.

The chain employs TRBV25-1 and TRBJ1-1; the match to TRBD1 covers 7 bases. In germline, CDR1 is MGHDK, CDR2 SYGVNS. With V trimmed by 4 bases and J by 3 bases, 5 bases remained unmatched. The CDR3 loop spans 14 amino acids. The CDR3, as DNA: TGTGCCAGCAGTGCACTGGGGACAGACACTGAAGCTTTCTTT. It encodes CASSALGTDTEAFF.

The chain combines TRBV6-1 with TRBJ1-5; no clear D. The V end was cut by 4 bases, the J end by 5 bases, with 12 bases between. CDR1 is MNHNS and CDR2 is SASEGT in the germline V gene. CDR3 length: 14 amino acids. CDR3 in DNA: TGTGCCAGCAGTGCCGATTTGGAACATCAGCCCCAGCATTTT. Translation gives CASSADLEHQPQHF.

This sequence joins TRBV13 and TRBJ2-5; the D gene is possibly TRBD2 (6 bases). CDR1 and CDR2 from the germline V gene are PRHDT and FYEKMQ (reference sequence). CDR3 length: 14 residues. The germline V and J ends were trimmed by 5 bases and 2 bases, with 12 bases remaining between them. Here the CDR3 reads CASSLQGLQETQYF. Here the CDR3 DNA reads TGTGCCAGCAGCCTCCAGGGACTGCAAGAGACCCAGTACTTC.

J is TRBJ1-1 and V is TRBV19; 10 nucleotides line up with TRBD1. The V and J ends lost 6 bases and 4 bases, in that order; junction bases with no gene match: 5. Germline CDR1 and CDR2: LNHDA and SQIVND (reference sequence). The CDR3 is made up of 14 amino acids. The CDR3 sequence: CASRRGQGFTEAFF. In DNA, the CDR3 is TGTGCCAGTAGAAGGGGACAGGGGTTCACTGAAGCTTTCTTT. The full variable domain, its missing parts supplied by reference TRBV19 and TRBJ1-1, is DGGITQSPKYLFRKEGQNVTLSCEQNLNHDAMYWYRQDPGQGLRLIYYSQIVNDFQKGDIAEGYSVSREKKESFPLTVTSAQKNPTAFYLCASRRGQGFTEAFFGQGTRLTVV.

The chain couples TRBV11-1 to TRBJ2-3; D unclear. This CDR3 is built from 16 residues. Per the germline V gene, CDR1 is SGHAT and CDR2 is FQDESV (reference sequence). V was pared by 1 base and J by 0 bases, with 11 bases between. In DNA, the CDR3 is TGTGCCAGCAGCTTAGTAATTGTGGGCAGCACAGATACGCAGTATTTT. Translation: CASSLVIVGSTDTQYF.

J is TRBJ2-5 and V is TRBV29-1, with D unresolved. The CDR3 length is 10 residues. The germline V gene encodes CDR1 SQVTM and CDR2 ANQGSEA. V was pared by 4 bases and J by 5 bases, with 5 bases between. The DNA for the CDR3 is TGCAGCGTTGTGAGGGAGACCCAGTACTTC. This translates into CSVVRETQYF. Looking up the rest from reference TRBV29-1 and TRBJ2-5 gives the full variable domain: SAVISQKPSRDICQRGTSLTIQCQVDSQVTMMFWYRQQPGQSLTLIATANQGSEATYESGFVIDKFPISRPNLTFSTLTVSNMSPEDSSIYLCSVVRETQYFGPGTRLLVL.

CDR3 region: CASSLLLVNSYNEQFF. Written as DNA, the CDR3 is TGTGCCAGCAGCTTATTACTCGTTAACTCCTACAATGAGCAGTTCTTC. V gene TRBV7-8 combines with J gene TRBJ2-1; D not resolved. Per the germline V gene, CDR1 is SGHVS and CDR2 is FQNEAQ. This CDR3 region has 16 residues. The V end lost 2 bases, the J end lost 0 bases, and 11 bases lay between the germline ends. Full variable domain (remainder filled in from reference TRBV7-8 and TRBJ2-1): GAGVSQSPRYKVAKRGQDVALRCDPISGHVSLFWYQQALGQGPEFLTYFQNEAQLDKSGLPSDRFFAERPEGSVSTLKIQRTQQEDSAVYLCASSLLLVNSYNEQFFGPGTRLTVL.

V usage is TRBV29-1 and J usage is TRBJ1-3; a possible D gene is TRBD1 (5 bases). Between the trimmed V and J ends, which lost 5 bases and 0 bases, there was a span of 8 bases. In germline, CDR1 is SQVTM, CDR2 ANQGSEA. This CDR3 has 13 amino acids. CDR3 region: CSVLDSSGNTIYF. The CDR3 bases are TGCAGCGTTCTTGACAGCTCTGGAAACACCATATATTTT.

This chain links TRBV6-1 with TRBJ1-4, with a possible D match to TRBD1 (5 bases). Per the germline V gene, CDR1 is MNHNS and CDR2 is SASEGT. The V and J ends lost 5 bases and 6 bases respectively, with 10 bases between them. The length of the CDR3 is 13 residues. CDR3 nucleotide sequence: TGTGCCAGCAGTTGGGGGACGTATGAAAAACTGTTTTTT. Protein product: CASSWGTYEKLFF.

The rearrangement uses TRBV4-2 and TRBJ2-3; 10 positions match TRBD2. This CDR3 spans 18 amino acids. Germline CDR1 and CDR2: LGHNA and YNFKEQ. The V segment lost 0 bases and the J segment 1 base; nucleotides outside the gene matches: 7. The CDR3 reads CASSQERAAGGRTDTQYF. In nucleotides, the CDR3 is TGTGCCAGCAGCCAAGAGCGGGCAGCGGGGGGGCGCACAGATACGCAGTATTTT.

The gene calls are TRBV19 and TRBJ2-5, with D possibly matching TRBD2 (6 bases). CDR1 is LNHDA, CDR2 SQIVND, per germline (reference sequence). V shed 5 bases and J shed 5 bases, with 12 bases lying between them. The CDR3 length is 13 residues. The CDR3: CASSSDYSETQYF. The DNA for the CDR3 is TGTGCCAGTAGTTCGGACTATTCGGAGACCCAGTACTTC.

This clone was detected a few times. The chain combines TRBV6-5 with TRBJ1-6, with no clear D. Between the trimmed V and J ends, which lost 0 bases and 0 bases, there was a span of 6 bases. The CDR3 is 16 amino acids. CDR1 and CDR2 (germline): MNHEY, SVGAGI. This CDR3 is CASSYSLSSYNSPLHF. The CDR3 DNA reads as TGTGCCAGCAGTTACTCCTTGAGCTCCTATAATTCACCCCTCCACTTT.

The chain couples TRBV6-4 to TRBJ2-2; 10 bases match TRBD1. V shed 4 bases, J shed 8 bases, and the junction held 7 bases outside the gene matches. Per germline, CDR1 MRHNA and CDR2 SNTAGT. The CDR3 contains 15 residues. As DNA, the CDR3 is TGTGCCAGCAGTGTAGGGACAGGGGCAGGAGGGGAGCTGTTTTTT. Residues: CASSVGTGAGGELFF.

This clone appeared once. The CDR3 sequence: CASRVWTAYFRREFF. As DNA, the CDR3 is TGTGCCAGCAGAGTCTGGACAGCATACTTTCGAAGGGAGTTCTTC. This chain uses TRBV2 with TRBJ2-1; D perhaps matches TRBD1 (6 bases). V was shortened by 6 bases and J by 14 bases, with 26 bases between the two germline ends. Germline V CDR1 and CDR2: SNHLY, FYNNEI. The CDR3 covers 15 residues.

This chain joins TRBV28 and TRBJ2-1; TRBD1 agrees at 9 bases. The CDR3 has 15 amino acids. With V trimmed by 6 bases and J by 3 bases, 6 bases remained unmatched. CDR1 is MDHEN, CDR2 SYDVKM, per germline. CDR3 nucleotide sequence: TGTGCCAGCAGGGGGGGACAGGGAATCTACAATGAGCAGTTCTTC. Its translation: CASRGGQGIYNEQFF.

The J gene is TRBJ1-1, the V gene TRBV5-1; 8 bases agree with TRBD1. The CDR3 covers 17 residues. V shed 0 bases, J shed 4 bases, and the junction held 11 bases outside the gene matches. Germline V gives CDR1 SGHRS, CDR2 YFSETQ. The CDR3 reads CASSLAGGPGGGTEAFF. The CDR3, as DNA: TGCGCCAGCAGCTTGGCCGGAGGGCCAGGGGGCGGCACTGAAGCTTTCTTT.

The gene calls are TRBV7-6 and TRBJ2-5; D gene ambiguous. This CDR3 has 11 amino acids. V lost 3 bases and J lost 4, with 3 bases in between. Looked up from germline, CDR1 is SGHVS and CDR2 is FNYEAQ. The CDR3: CASSFSETQYF. The CDR3 nucleotides read TGTGCCAGCAGCTTTTCAGAGACCCAGTACTTC.

The chain couples TRBV13 to TRBJ2-2; 8 bases align to TRBD1. The V and J ends lost 0 bases and 3 bases, in that order; junction bases with no gene match: 0. This CDR3 region has 15 residues. CDR1 PRHDT and CDR2 FYEKMQ come from the germline V gene (reference sequence). CDR3 in amino acids: CASSLGTGDTGELFF. DNA for the CDR3: TGTGCCAGCAGCTTAGGGACAGGGGACACCGGGGAGCTGTTTTTT.

This chain joins TRBV7-3 and TRBJ2-7; D call uncertain. With 3 bases removed from V and 4 bases from J, the gap between germline ends came to 10 bases. Germline CDR1 is SGHTA and CDR2 is FQGTGA. This CDR3 region has 13 residues. CDR3 nucleotide sequence: TGTGCCAGCAGCTTTGGTCAGACGTACGAGCAGTACTTC. Its protein product is CASSFGQTYEQYF.

This clone was observed a few times. The CDR3 DNA reads TGTGCCAGTAGTCCGCACAGGACGGACACTGAAGCTTTCTTT. Protein product: CASSPHRTDTEAFF. V and J are TRBV19 and TRBJ1-1, with a possible D match to TRBD1 (5 bases). Per germline, CDR1 LNHDA and CDR2 SQIVND (reference sequence). The CDR3 covers 14 residues. Trimming took 5 bases from V and 3 from J, leaving 13 bases between them.

This clone is a singleton in its sample. CDR3 region: CASSPGFDRNGYTF. The DNA for the CDR3 is TGCGCCAGCAGCCCCGGATTTGACAGAAATGGCTACACCTTC. V is TRBV4-1 and J is TRBJ1-2, with D tentatively TRBD1 (5 bases). V dropped 4 bases and J dropped 6 bases, with 15 bases sitting between them. Per germline, CDR1 MGHRA and CDR2 YSYEKL. The CDR3 sequence is 14 residues long.